A single sample is the source of the 8 T cell receptor beta chains below, sequenced in a study of T cell repertoires in ileal Crohn's disease. Measured with immunoSEQ multiplex PCR; TCRdb has only the in-frame clones, and not every one. The sample has approximately 7,800 clones; about three quarters are singletons. The sample's time point: proximal margin of the surgical specimen (macroscopically non-inflamed). Sample: ileal tissue. These receptors originate from an adult with Crohn's disease.

Only a few counts were recorded for this clone. The same CDR3 can be traced to other DNA sequences in this sample. V is TRBV10-3 and J is TRBJ2-7; no reliable D call. The CDR3 covers 14 residues. V was clipped by 2 bases and J by 0 bases, with 8 bases between them. Germline V CDR1 and CDR2: ENHRY, SYGVKD. CDR3 bases: TGTGCCATCAGTGAGAGAACAGCCTCCTACGAGCAGTACTTC. It specifies CAISERTASYEQYF.

The CDR3 reads CASSPSRTGSYEQYF. CDR3 in DNA: TGTGCCAGCAGTCCATCGAGGACAGGGTCCTACGAGCAGTACTTC. The rearrangement joins TRBV7-2 to TRBJ2-7; the match to TRBD1 covers 8 bases. The CDR3 has 15 residues. V trimming: 6 bases; J trimming: 1 base; junction bases outside the gene matches: 8. Germline assignment: CDR1 SGHTA and CDR2 FQGNSA. Combining the CDR3 with reference TRBV7-2 and TRBJ2-7 gives the whole variable domain GAGVSQSPSNKVTEKGKDVELRCDPISGHTALYWYRQSLGQGLEFLIYFQGNSAPDKSGLPSDRFSAERTGGSVSTLTIQRTQQEDSAVYLCASSPSRTGSYEQYFGPGTRLTVT.

The chain uses TRBV27 and TRBJ2-7; maybe TRBD2 (5 bases). This CDR3 region has 13 residues. The germline CDR1 and CDR2 sequences are MNHEY and SMNVEV (reference sequence). The V end lost 7 bases, the J end lost 6 bases, and 16 bases lay between the germline ends. DNA for the CDR3: TGTGCCAGCAAGGGCAATACGGGATCCGAGCAGTACTTC. It translates to CASKGNTGSEQYF.

This clone showed up just once. The rearrangement joins TRBV11-2 to TRBJ2-7; D is perhaps TRBD1 or TRBD2 (5 bases each). CDR1 is SGHAT, CDR2 FQNNGV, per germline. The CDR3 totals 12 residues. V lost 5 bases and J lost 3, with 8 bases in between. The CDR3 reads CASSGGVYEQYF. CDR3 coding DNA: TGTGCCAGCAGCGGGGGAGTCTACGAGCAGTACTTC.

This clone was seen a handful of times. V is TRBV6-1 and J is TRBJ2-3; 13 bases agree with TRBD2. Germline CDR1 is MNHNS and CDR2 is SASEGT. This CDR3 has 15 amino acids. J was trimmed by 4 bases and V by 2 bases; bases with no gene match: 0. Written as DNA, the CDR3 is TGTGCCAGCAGTGAAACTAGCGGGGGGGCAGATACGCAGTATTTT. Translation gives CASSETSGGADTQYF.

The chain is built from TRBV9 and TRBJ2-3; possibly TRBD2 for D (5 bases). Germline V gene lookup returns CDR1 SGDLS and CDR2 YYNGEE. The V and J ends lost 7 bases and 0 bases respectively, with 12 bases between them. This CDR3 has 14 residues. CDR3 sequence (DNA): TGTGCCAGCGAGGGCCATCCGAGCACAGATACGCAGTATTTT. It translates to CASEGHPSTDTQYF.

V gene TRBV7-8 combines with J gene TRBJ2-3; D possibly corresponds to TRBD1 (6 bases). V shed 1 base and J shed 2 bases, with 13 bases lying between them. Germline V lookup: CDR1 SGHVS, CDR2 FQNEAQ. The CDR3 is 16 residues long. This CDR3 is CASSLGTGRSTDTQYF. In DNA form, the CDR3 reads TGTGCCAGCAGCTTAGGAACAGGGCGGTCCACAGATACGCAGTATTTT. Filled out from reference TRBV7-8 and TRBJ2-3, the complete variable domain reads GAGVSQSPRYKVAKRGQDVALRCDPISGHVSLFWYQQALGQGPEFLTYFQNEAQLDKSGLPSDRFFAERPEGSVSTLKIQRTQQEDSAVYLCASSLGTGRSTDTQYFGPGTRLTVL.

By frequency in the sample, this clone is medium-sized. The chain recombines TRBV19 with TRBJ1-1; D not resolved. Per germline, CDR1 LNHDA and CDR2 SQIVND (reference sequence). The CDR3 extends over 13 amino acids. Trimming left V 3 bases short and J 0 bases short, with 5 bases between. In DNA, the CDR3 is TGTGCCAGTAGTATGTACATGAACACTGAAGCTTTCTTT. This gives the protein CASSMYMNTEAFF.